This entry lists 8 T cell receptor beta chains sequenced from one sample in a study of blood T cell repertoires in COVID-19. Assay: immunoSEQ multiplex PCR; the TCRdb copy retains only in-frame clones and omits some. The table shows roughly 310,000 clones, with 85% to 90% occurring only once. What was sequenced was peripheral blood. The receptors originated from a woman between 50 and 59 years old with active or convalescent COVID-19.

The V and J genes are TRBV5-1 and TRBJ1-4, with 12 nucleotides matching TRBD1. Trimming took 4 bases from V and 8 from J; bases not matched to a gene: 6. CDR1 is SGHRS, CDR2 YFSETQ, per germline. The CDR3 is 15 residues long. In nucleotides, the CDR3 is TGCGCCAGCAGCATCGGGACAGGGGGCGGCGAAAAACTGTTTTTT. Protein: CASSIGTGGGEKLFF.

The J gene is TRBJ1-5, the V gene TRBV28, with 12 bases aligning to TRBD1. The germline gives CDR1 MDHEN, CDR2 SYDVKM. This CDR3 spans 15 amino acids. V lost 5 bases to trimming and J lost 7 bases; unmatched junction nucleotides: 6. CDR3 loop: CASSPGTGGDQPQHF. CDR3 coding DNA: TGTGCCAGCAGTCCCGGGACAGGGGGCGACCAGCCCCAGCATTTT.

CDR3 nucleotides: TGCGCCAGCAGGGGGGACAGACCCTTACAACGTAACTATGGCTACACCTTC. It encodes CASRGDRPLQRNYGYTF. The chain carries TRBV5-1 and TRBJ1-2, with TRBD1 matching 7 bases. The CDR3 totals 17 residues. Germline V gene sequence: CDR1 SGHRS, CDR2 YFSETQ. The J segment lost 1 base and the V segment lost 5 bases, leaving 14 bases of the junction unmatched.

The chain employs TRBV18 and TRBJ2-7; D might be TRBD1 (7 bases). The CDR3 sequence is 15 residues long. CDR1 and CDR2 from the germline V gene are KGHSH and LQKENI. V dropped 0 bases and J dropped 5 bases, with 14 bases sitting between them. CDR3 nucleotides: TGTGCCAGCTCACCACCTGACAGGGAGGAAGACGAGCAGTACTTC. This gives the protein CASSPPDREEDEQYF.

DNA of the CDR3: TGTGCCAGTAGACCAGGGACTAGCGGCAACAATGAGCAGTTCTTC. Its translation is CASRPGTSGNNEQFF. V and J are TRBV19 and TRBJ2-1, with 11 bases that match TRBD2. V was pared by 6 bases and J by 5 bases, with 6 bases of the junction left unmatched. Germline values: CDR1 LNHDA, CDR2 SQIVND (reference sequence). The CDR3 loop spans 15 amino acids.

The genes are TRBV9 and TRBJ1-6, with D possibly being TRBD1 (6 bases). Germline values: CDR1 SGDLS, CDR2 YYNGEE. This CDR3 region has 15 residues. V lost 5 bases to trimming and J lost 11 bases, with 20 bases between them. In nucleotides, the CDR3 is TGTGCCAGCAGTTTGGACAGCTCTCACCGGACACCCCTCCACTTT. This translates into CASSLDSSHRTPLHF. The full variable domain, its missing parts supplied by reference TRBV9 and TRBJ1-6, is DSGVTQTPKHLITATGQRVTLRCSPRSGDLSVYWYQQSLDQGLQFLIQYYNGEERAKGNILERFSAQQFPDLHSELNLSSLELGDSALYFCASSLDSSHRTPLHFGNGTRLTVT.

The chain couples TRBV4-1 to TRBJ2-7; 7 bases are shared with TRBD1. The CDR3 is 15 amino acids. V gave up 0 bases and J gave up 3 bases; unmatched junction bases: 5. Germline lookup yields CDR1 MGHRA and CDR2 YSYEKL. CDR3 region: CASSQDRGSVYEQYF. CDR3 nucleotides: TGCGCCAGCAGCCAAGACAGGGGGTCCGTCTACGAGCAGTACTTC.

The table lists this clone with a few counts. The chain couples TRBV9 to TRBJ1-1, with no clear D. The ends were cut back, 4 bases at V and 7 bases at J, with 11 bases in the middle. In germline, CDR1 is SGDLS, CDR2 YYNGEE. The CDR3 has 12 residues. CDR3 protein: CASSHGGNEAFF. The CDR3 DNA reads as TGTGCCAGCAGCCATGGCGGCAATGAAGCTTTCTTT.